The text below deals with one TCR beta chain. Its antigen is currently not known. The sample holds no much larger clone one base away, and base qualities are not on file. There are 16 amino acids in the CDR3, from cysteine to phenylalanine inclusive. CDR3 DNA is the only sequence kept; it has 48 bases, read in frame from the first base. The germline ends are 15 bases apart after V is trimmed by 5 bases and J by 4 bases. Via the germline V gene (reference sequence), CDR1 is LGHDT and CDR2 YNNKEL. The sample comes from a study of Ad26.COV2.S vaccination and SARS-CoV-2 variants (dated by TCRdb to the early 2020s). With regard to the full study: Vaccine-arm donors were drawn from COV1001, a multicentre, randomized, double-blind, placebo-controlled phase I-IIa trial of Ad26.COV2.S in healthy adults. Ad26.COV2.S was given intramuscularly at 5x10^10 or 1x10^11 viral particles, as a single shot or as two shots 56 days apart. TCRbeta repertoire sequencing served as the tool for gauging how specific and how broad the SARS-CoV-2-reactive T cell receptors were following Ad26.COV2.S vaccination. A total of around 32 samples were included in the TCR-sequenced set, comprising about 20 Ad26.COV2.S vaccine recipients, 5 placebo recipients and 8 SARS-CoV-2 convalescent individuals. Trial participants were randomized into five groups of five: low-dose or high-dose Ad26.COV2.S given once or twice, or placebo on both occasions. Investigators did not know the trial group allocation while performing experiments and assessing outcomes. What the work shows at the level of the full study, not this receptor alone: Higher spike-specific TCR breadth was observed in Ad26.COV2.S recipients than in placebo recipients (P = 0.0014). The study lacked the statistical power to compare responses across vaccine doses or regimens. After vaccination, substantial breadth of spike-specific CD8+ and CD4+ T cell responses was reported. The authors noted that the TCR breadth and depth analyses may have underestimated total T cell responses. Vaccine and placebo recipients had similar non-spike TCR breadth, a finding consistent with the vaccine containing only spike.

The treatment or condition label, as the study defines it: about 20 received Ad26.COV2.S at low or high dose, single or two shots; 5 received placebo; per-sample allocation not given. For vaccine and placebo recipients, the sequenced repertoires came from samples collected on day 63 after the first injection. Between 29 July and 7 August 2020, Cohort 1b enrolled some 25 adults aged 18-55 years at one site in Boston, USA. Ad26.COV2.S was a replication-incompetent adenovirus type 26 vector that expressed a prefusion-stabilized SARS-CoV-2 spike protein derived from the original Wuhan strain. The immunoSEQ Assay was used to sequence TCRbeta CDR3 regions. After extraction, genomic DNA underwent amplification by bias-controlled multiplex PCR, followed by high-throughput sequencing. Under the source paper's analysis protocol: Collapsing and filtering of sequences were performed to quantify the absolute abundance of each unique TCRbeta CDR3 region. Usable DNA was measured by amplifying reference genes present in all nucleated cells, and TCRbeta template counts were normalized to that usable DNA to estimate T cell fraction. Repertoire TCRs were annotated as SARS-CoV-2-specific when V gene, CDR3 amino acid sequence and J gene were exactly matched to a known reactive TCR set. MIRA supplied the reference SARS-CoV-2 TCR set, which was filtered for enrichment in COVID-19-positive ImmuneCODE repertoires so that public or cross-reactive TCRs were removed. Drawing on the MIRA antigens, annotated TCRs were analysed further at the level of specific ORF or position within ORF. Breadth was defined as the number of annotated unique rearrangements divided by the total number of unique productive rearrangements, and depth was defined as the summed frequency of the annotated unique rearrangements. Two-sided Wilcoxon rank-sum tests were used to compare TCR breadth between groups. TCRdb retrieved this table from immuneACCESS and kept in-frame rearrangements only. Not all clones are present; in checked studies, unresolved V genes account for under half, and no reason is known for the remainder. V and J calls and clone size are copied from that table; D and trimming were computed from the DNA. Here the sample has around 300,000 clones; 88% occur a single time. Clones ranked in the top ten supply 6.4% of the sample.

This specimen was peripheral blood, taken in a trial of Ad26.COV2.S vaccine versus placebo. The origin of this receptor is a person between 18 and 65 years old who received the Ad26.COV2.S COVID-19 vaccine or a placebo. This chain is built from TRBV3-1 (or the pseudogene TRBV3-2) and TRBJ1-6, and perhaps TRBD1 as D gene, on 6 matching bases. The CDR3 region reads CASSYNPTGYNSPLHF. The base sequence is TGTGCCAGCAGCTATAATCCGACAGGTTATAATTCACCCCTCCACTTT.